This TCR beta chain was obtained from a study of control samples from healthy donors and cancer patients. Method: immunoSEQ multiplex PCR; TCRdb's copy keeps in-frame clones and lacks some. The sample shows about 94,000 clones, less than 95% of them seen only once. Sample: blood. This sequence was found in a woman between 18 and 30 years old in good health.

The CDR3 region has the DNA TGTGCCAGCATCGATGGGGGCTATTGGGGCTATGGCTACACCTTC. Its protein product is CASIDGGYWGYGYTF. The chain employs TRBV2 and TRBJ1-2, with D tentatively TRBD1 (6 bases). CDR1 and CDR2 (germline): SNHLY, FYNNEI. Trimming pared 7 bases from V and 4 bases from J, leaving 19 bases between. CDR3 length: 15 amino acids.